These 17 T cell receptor beta chains came from one sample sequenced in a study of beta chain features in type 1 diabetes. Their cognate antigens are unknown. Expressed TCRB transcripts got sequenced, as all isolated RNA was reverse transcribed. TCRdb keeps only in-frame clones here, not all; method: immunoSEQ multiplex PCR. In the table there are about 660,000 clones, 11% to 15% of which are singletons. Overall study results and limits: There was a moderate but significant shortening of TCRB CDR3s in all four CD4+ subsets of Type 1 diabetes patients.

Specimen: naive CD4+ T cells from blood. The receptors derive from a man aged 18 to 29 with type 1 diabetes.

The V and J genes are TRBV7-2 and TRBJ2-5; D gene unclear. Looked up from germline, CDR1 is SGHTA and CDR2 is FQGNSA. There are 12 residues in the CDR3. V gave up 5 bases and J gave up 5 bases, with 9 bases separating them. The CDR3 protein is CASSLASETQYF. CDR3 coding DNA: TGTGCCAGCAGCCTGGCCTCGGAGACCCAGTACTTC.

The CDR3 loop is CASRNRGNHTQYF. DNA for the CDR3: TGTGCCAGTAGGAACCGGGGGAATCATACGCAGTATTTT. The chain employs TRBV19 and TRBJ2-3; D might be TRBD2 (6 bases). Germline V gives CDR1 LNHDA, CDR2 SQIVND (reference sequence). The CDR3 has 13 residues. V shed 6 bases and J shed 7 bases, with 14 bases lying between them.

There are a few counts of this clone. This chain joins TRBV7-9 and TRBJ1-2; D gene uncertain. This CDR3 is 12 amino acids long. Germline V lookup: CDR1 SEHNR, CDR2 FQNEAQ (reference sequence). Trimming shortened V by 5 bases and J by 8 bases, and 12 bases separated the two germline ends. The chain's CDR3 is CASSPGRIGYTF. Written as DNA, the CDR3 is TGTGCCAGCAGCCCTGGGCGGATAGGCTACACCTTC.

In this sample, this clone turned up a few times. The chain combines TRBV30 with TRBJ2-7; TRBD2 agrees at 8 bases. The CDR3 has 16 residues. J gave up 7 bases and V 0 bases, and 14 bases lay outside the gene matches. The germline V gene has CDR1 GTSNPN and CDR2 SVGIG (reference sequence). CDR3 amino acids: CAWSVLPSGSLGEQYF. The DNA for the CDR3 is TGTGCCTGGAGTGTACTTCCGAGCGGGAGCTTGGGGGAGCAGTACTTC.

This clone was counted between two and nine times. This sequence joins TRBV7-9 and TRBJ2-7; 7 nucleotides align to TRBD2. V was clipped by 1 base and J by 3 bases; unmatched bases: 9. This CDR3 comprises 16 residues. CDR1 is SEHNR and CDR2 is FQNEAQ in the germline V gene (reference sequence). CDR3 sequence (DNA): TGTGCCAGCAGCTTAGATCGGCTAGCGGTAGGCTACGAGCAGTACTTC. Protein sequence: CASSLDRLAVGYEQYF.

The chain has TRBV20-1 and TRBJ2-4; D is perhaps TRBD1 (6 bases). The CDR3 contains 10 residues. V was trimmed by 1 base and J by 16 bases, leaving 11 bases between them. Germline V lookup: CDR1 DFQATT, CDR2 SNEGSKA (reference sequence). DNA for the CDR3: TGCAGTGCTAGAGTACGGGGACATTACTTC. Protein product: CSARVRGHYF.

The rearrangement joins TRBV27 to TRBJ2-2; D is ambiguous. The V and J ends lost 3 bases and 0 bases respectively, with 11 bases between them. Germline CDR1 is MNHEY and CDR2 is SMNVEV (reference sequence). CDR3 length: 16 amino acids. This chain's CDR3 is CASSFSPQANTGELFF. CDR3 DNA sequence: TGTGCCAGCAGTTTTTCTCCACAAGCGAACACCGGGGAGCTGTTTTTT.

In this sample, this clone turned up a few times. The chain couples TRBV10-3 to TRBJ2-1; 9 nucleotides line up with TRBD2. The CDR3 has 13 amino acids. After removal of 11 bases from V and 5 bases from J, the junction contained 7 bases not matched to a gene. CDR1 is ENHRY and CDR2 is SYGVKD in the germline V gene. In nucleotides, the CDR3 is TGTGCCCTACGGACTAGCGCCCACAATGAGCAGTTCTTC. Translation gives CALRTSAHNEQFF.

This clone occurred a few times. The chain carries TRBV5-1 and TRBJ2-3; no reliable D call. Trimming pared 0 bases from V and 6 bases from J, leaving 14 bases between. CDR3 length: 15 residues. Germline CDR1 reads SGHRS; CDR2 reads YFSETQ. The CDR3 region is CASSLGGPGGDTQYF. Here the CDR3 DNA reads TGCGCCAGCAGCTTGGGTGGACCCGGCGGCGATACGCAGTATTTT.

The chain couples TRBV5-6 to TRBJ1-1; D unresolved. Germline values: CDR1 SGHDT, CDR2 YYEEEE. There are 13 residues in the CDR3. V was pared by 5 bases and J by 1 base, with 9 bases between. As DNA, the CDR3 is TGTGCCAGCAGAAGTGCTGCGAACACTGAAGCTTTCTTT. Amino acids: CASRSAANTEAFF.

Concerning this clone: The sample holds other DNA sequences that translate to the same CDR3. The rearrangement uses TRBV7-2 and TRBJ2-3, with unresolved D. V lost 2 bases, J lost 5 bases, and 5 bases lay in between. In germline, CDR1 is SGHTA, CDR2 FQGNSA. The CDR3 consists of 12 residues. The chain's CDR3 is CASSLSRDTQYF. The DNA for the CDR3 is TGTGCCAGCAGCTTAAGCCGAGATACGCAGTATTTT.

This clone turned up a few times. The genes are TRBV23-1 and TRBJ2-1, with D possibly being TRBD2 (6 bases). TRBV23-1 is an open reading frame whose function is uncertain. CDR3 length: 16 residues. Trimming took off 5 bases at V and 4 bases at J, with 18 bases between the two ends. Written as DNA, the CDR3 is TGCGCCAGCAGTTTAGCGGCCAAAATACCGTACAATGAGCAGTTCTTC. Amino acids: CASSLAAKIPYNEQFF.

This clone was found a few times. The V gene is TRBV30, the J gene TRBJ1-4; D perhaps matches TRBD1 (5 bases). The CDR3 has 13 residues. In germline, CDR1 is GTSNPN, CDR2 SVGIG (reference sequence). V dropped 5 bases and J dropped 7 bases, with 14 bases sitting between them. CDR3 sequence reads: CAWVDSSGEKLFF. The CDR3 region has the DNA TGTGCCTGGGTAGACAGTAGTGGTGAAAAACTGTTTTTT.

The rearrangement uses TRBV7-9 and TRBJ1-2; 11 bases fit TRBD1. This CDR3 spans 14 amino acids. The germline V gene has CDR1 SEHNR and CDR2 FQNEAQ (reference sequence). Losses at the gene ends were 5 bases for V and 4 bases for J; bases not matched to a gene: 3. The DNA of the CDR3 is TGTGCCAGCAGCCGCGGACAGGGGGCCTATGGCTACACCTTC. Residues: CASSRGQGAYGYTF.

The chain joins TRBV5-1 to TRBJ1-1, with no clear D. Trimming removed 6 bases at V and 5 bases at J, with 14 bases between. CDR1 is SGHRS and CDR2 is YFSETQ in the germline V gene. This CDR3 spans 13 amino acids. The CDR3, as DNA: TGCGCCAGCACGGACGGGGAGAGAACTGAAGCTTTCTTT. It codes for CASTDGERTEAFF.

The genes are TRBV2 and TRBJ2-2; D gene unclear. The CDR3 sequence is 15 residues long. Germline values: CDR1 SNHLY, CDR2 FYNNEI. Trimming removed 4 bases from V and 3 bases from J, with 12 bases in between. The CDR3 reads CASSVSRVDTGELFF. CDR3 in DNA: TGTGCCAGCAGTGTTAGTAGGGTCGACACCGGGGAGCTGTTTTTT.

The chain is built from TRBV25-1 and TRBJ1-2; D remains unclear. CDR3 size: 14 residues. Trimming took 3 bases from V and 6 from J, leaving 14 bases between them. Germline V gene data show CDR1 as MGHDK and CDR2 as SYGVNS. CDR3 protein: CASSDHGRGDGYTF. Written as DNA, the CDR3 is TGTGCCAGCAGTGATCACGGACGGGGTGATGGCTACACCTTC.